This passage covers 7 T cell receptor beta chains from one sample sequenced in a study of cytomegalovirus exposure and HLA in healthy donors. The PCR had 60 Vbeta and 13 Jbeta primers. Profiling relied on immunoSEQ multiplex PCR, and the TCRdb table lists in-frame clones only, not all of them. This table holds under 200,000 clones, 86% found once. The sample was PBMCs. These TCRs come from a woman aged 25-40 years in good health and CMV-seronegative.

The chain is built from TRBV6-6 and TRBJ1-4; the D gene is possibly TRBD1 (6 bases). The CDR3 contains 14 residues. Germline V gene sequence: CDR1 MNHNY, CDR2 SVGAGI (reference sequence). Trimming took off 5 bases at V and 8 bases at J, with 15 bases between the two ends. The CDR3 sequence is CASSTQGGREKLFF. CDR3 sequence (DNA): TGTGCCAGCAGTACACAGGGAGGGCGGGAAAAACTGTTTTTT.

In the case of this clone: This same CDR3 is encoded by further DNA sequences in the sample. The chain has TRBV5-6 and TRBJ2-1; weak D call: TRBD2 (5 bases). CDR3 length: 15 amino acids. V was trimmed by 6 bases and J by 12 bases, leaving 25 bases between them. CDR1 is SGHDT and CDR2 is YYEEEE in the germline V gene. CDR3 DNA: TGTGCCAGCACCTTCTACATCGCCGCAGGAGGAGGGCAGTTCTTC. It translates to CASTFYIAAGGGQFF.

The chain is built from TRBV2 and TRBJ1-6; D may be TRBD1 (5 bases). V was trimmed by 6 bases and J by 10 bases, leaving 13 bases between them. Germline assignment: CDR1 SNHLY and CDR2 FYNNEI. CDR3 length: 13 residues. The CDR3: CASSSRVESPLHF. In nucleotides, the CDR3 is TGTGCCAGCAGCTCCAGGGTGGAATCACCCCTCCACTTT. The full variable domain, with the rest looked up from reference TRBV2 and TRBJ1-6, is EPEVTQTPSHQVTQMGQEVILRCVPISNHLYFYWYRQILGQKVEFLVSFYNNEISEKSEIFDDQFSVERPDGSNFTLKIRSTKLEDSAMYFCASSSRVESPLHFGNGTRLTVT.

The V and J genes are TRBV18 and TRBJ1-5; 7 bases align to TRBD1. The V gene's germline CDR1 is KGHSH and CDR2 LQKENI. V was clipped by 3 bases and J by 7 bases; unmatched bases: 15. This CDR3 comprises 17 residues. The CDR3, as DNA: TGTGCCAGCTCACCGACAAGACAGGGCGCAGGGTGGCAGCCCCAGCATTTT. This sequence encodes CASSPTRQGAGWQPQHF. Based on the CDR3 plus reference TRBV18 and TRBJ1-5, the full variable domain is NAGVMQNPRHLVRRRGQEARLRCSPMKGHSHVYWYRQLPEEGLKFMVYLQKENIIDESGMPKERFSAEFPKEGPSILRIQQVVRGDSAAYFCASSPTRQGAGWQPQHFGDGTRLSIL.

The chain recombines TRBV28 with TRBJ1-5; D unclear. Trimming shortened V by 1 base and J by 4 bases, and 5 bases separated the two germline ends. From germline, CDR1 is MDHEN and CDR2 SYDVKM. The CDR3 is 13 residues long. CDR3 amino acids: CASSLYPNQPQHF. The CDR3 region has the DNA TGTGCCAGCAGTTTATATCCTAATCAGCCCCAGCATTTT.

The chain is built from TRBV13 and TRBJ2-2; TRBD2 matches at 7 bases. Germline CDR1 reads PRHDT; CDR2 reads FYEKMQ (reference sequence). CDR3 length: 16 residues. V was clipped by 7 bases and J by 2 bases; unmatched bases: 10. The CDR3 DNA reads TGTGCCAGCACCTTTGGGGGGGTCTATAACACCGGGGAGCTGTTTTTT. Protein product: CASTFGGVYNTGELFF.

This clone was picked up one time. J is TRBJ1-3 and V is TRBV28, with a weak D call TRBD1 (5 bases). This CDR3 region has 13 residues. CDR1 and CDR2 (germline): MDHEN, SYDVKM. V lost 4 bases to trimming and J lost 4 bases, with 8 bases between them. This CDR3 reads CASSWGRGNTIYF. Written as DNA, the CDR3 is TGTGCCAGCAGTTGGGGCAGGGGAAACACCATATATTTT.